This is a list of T cell receptor beta chains from one sample in a study of T cell repertoires in cytomegalovirus infection. No antigen has been identified for these receptors. TCRdb redid the calling of the reads with MiXCR, one entry per CDR3 protein. The sample carries roughly 60,000 distinct CDR3 sequences, roughly 32% recorded once. The sequencing sample was made of PBMCs, sequenced either directly or after in vitro stimulation (not recorded which). The receptors were gathered from a human donor in good health (CMV status not recorded). Some clones in this sample may be carry-over from other donors' samples. Both conserved end residues are part of each CDR3. A D gene is named only where the DNA matches it firmly. Size is omitted from some rows. Given values are once, few, many or a class for expanded clones.

v_gene,abundance,j_gene,d_gene,CDR3aa,CDR3nt
TRBV28,.,TRBJ2-6,TRBD1,CASSYQGERGISGANVLTF,TGTGCCAGCAGTTACCAGGGGGAGAGGGGTATCTCTGGGGCCAACGTCCTGACTTTC
TRBV29-1,many,TRBJ2-7,.,CSVGQGSSYEQYF,TGCAGCGTAGGCCAAGGGAGCTCCTACGAGCAGTACTTC
TRBV12-3/TRBV12-4,few,TRBJ2-5,TRBD2,CASSAPGTSGAETQYF,TGTGCCAGCAGCGCCCCCGGGACTAGCGGGGCAGAGACCCAGTACTTC
TRBV18,.,TRBJ1-1,.,CASSDQSEAFF,TGTGCCAGCTCAGACCAGAGTGAAGCTTTCTTT
TRBV7-2,.,TRBJ2-1,TRBD1,CASTDDRGRYNEQFF,TGTGCCAGCACCGACGACAGGGGGCGTTACAATGAGCAGTTCTTC
TRBV7-9,.,TRBJ2-5,.,CASSGRDTRQETQYF,TGTGCCAGCAGCGGCCGGGACACGCGCCAAGAGACCCAGTACTTC
TRBV6-5,.,TRBJ1-6,.,CASGRSDNSPLHF,TGTGCCAGCGGCCGCTCAGATAATTCACCCCTCCACTTT
TRBV6-1,.,TRBJ2-5,.,CASSGVQETQYF,TGTGCCAGCAGTGGGGTTCAAGAGACCCAGTACTTC
TRBV6-6,.,TRBJ1-6,.,CASSFRDNYNSPLHF,TGTGCCAGCAGTTTCCGGGACAACTATAATTCACCCCTCCACTTT
TRBV7-2,.,TRBJ2-1,TRBD2,CASSPGTSGVNEQFF,TGTGCCAGCAGTCCAGGGACTAGCGGGGTCAATGAGCAGTTCTTC
TRBV20-1,.,TRBJ1-2,.,CSARGPGYYGYTF,TGCAGTGCTAGAGGCCCAGGCTACTATGGCTACACCTTC
TRBV12-3/TRBV12-4,.,TRBJ2-4,.,CASSGEAKNIQYF,TGTGCCAGCAGTGGGGAAGCCAAAAACATTCAGTACTTC
TRBV27,.,TRBJ2-1,.,CASNSLGRVKQLF,TGTGCCAGCAACTCTCTCGGGCGGGTGAAGCAGCTCTTC
TRBV7-9,.,TRBJ1-2,.,CASSLLGLPDYGYTF,TGTGCCAGCAGCTTACTCGGACTCCCGGACTATGGCTACACCTTC
TRBV5-8,.,TRBJ2-7,.,CASSLGRGLVYEQYF,TGTGCCAGCAGCTTGGGCCGGGGGCTCGTGTACGAGCAGTACTTC
TRBV12-3/TRBV12-4,few,TRBJ1-2,.,CASSLGRVDGYTF,TGTGCCAGCAGTTTAGGCAGGGTCGATGGCTACACCTTC
TRBV7-8,.,TRBJ2-4,.,CASSISWTAGRRNIQYF,TGTGCCAGCAGCATTTCGTGGACAGCTGGCCGGAGAAACATTCAGTACTTC
TRBV7-6,.,TRBJ2-5,TRBD1,CASSPGTGFQETQYF,TGTGCCAGCAGCCCGGGGACAGGATTCCAAGAGACCCAGTACTTC
TRBV12-3/TRBV12-4,few,TRBJ2-4,.,CASSFTKGTLRDIQYF,TGTGCCAGCAGTTTCACTAAGGGGACTCTTAGGGACATTCAGTACTTC
TRBV11-2,few,TRBJ2-7,.,CASSLSDGRESEQYF,TGTGCCAGCAGCTTGAGCGATGGACGGGAGAGCGAGCAGTACTTC
TRBV28,few,TRBJ1-2,.,CASSLSGYGYTF,TGTGCCAGCAGTCTGAGTGGCTATGGCTACACCTTC
TRBV19,.,TRBJ1-5,.,CASSGRTYSNQPQHF,TGTGCCAGTAGTGGGAGGACTTATAGCAATCAGCCCCAGCATTTT
TRBV29-1,.,TRBJ2-3,.,CSVAPRVTDTQYF,TGCAGCGTGGCGCCCAGAGTGACAGATACGCAGTATTTT
TRBV12-3/TRBV12-4,.,TRBJ2-6,.,CASSFPGREVSGANVLTF,TGTGCCAGCAGTTTCCCAGGCAGGGAAGTCTCTGGGGCCAACGTCCTGACTTTC
TRBV7-2,.,TRBJ2-1,TRBD2,CASSLEGLADNERFF,TGTGCCAGCAGCTTAGAGGGGCTAGCGGACAATGAGCGGTTCTTC
TRBV4-1,few,TRBJ2-7,TRBD2,CASSRTSGTFPYEQYF,TGCGCCAGCAGCCGGACTAGCGGGACCTTCCCCTACGAGCAGTACTTC
TRBV7-2,few,TRBJ1-5,TRBD1,CASSFRYSGGGQPQHF,TGTGCCAGCAGTTTTAGATATTCAGGGGGCGGTCAGCCCCAGCATTTT
TRBV12-3/TRBV12-4,.,TRBJ2-5,TRBD2,CASGSVGLAGSSSWGETQYF,TGTGCCAGCGGTTCGGTTGGACTAGCGGGGAGTTCCTCTTGGGGGGAGACCCAGTACTTC
TRBV19,.,TRBJ2-7,TRBD2,CASSIDLAGEQYF,TGTGCCAGTAGTATAGATCTAGCGGGCGAGCAGTACTTC
TRBV28,few,TRBJ2-1,.,CASTSSYNEQFF,TGTGCCAGCACCAGCTCCTACAATGAGCAGTTCTTC
TRBV7-8,.,TRBJ2-3,.,CASSLGGVGTDTQYF,TGTGCCAGCAGCCTAGGGGGGGTAGGCACAGATACGCAGTATTTT
TRBV12-3/TRBV12-4,.,TRBJ2-1,TRBD2,CASGRLAGGPNEQFF,TGTGCCAGCGGCCGACTAGCGGGAGGGCCCAATGAGCAGTTCTTC
TRBV12-3/TRBV12-4,.,TRBJ2-2,.,CASSLAYDGELFF,TGTGCCAGCAGTCTAGCGTATGACGGGGAGCTGTTTTTT
TRBV9,once,TRBJ2-1,TRBD2,CASSVGGGAYNEQFF,TGTGCCAGCAGCGTTGGCGGGGGGGCCTACAATGAGCAGTTCTTC
TRBV6-1,many,TRBJ2-3,.,CASMRDSTDTQYF,TGTGCCAGCATGAGGGATAGCACAGATACGCAGTATTTT
TRBV7-9,.,TRBJ2-6,.,CASSSWTRAGANVLTF,TGTGCCAGCAGCTCCTGGACCAGGGCTGGGGCCAACGTCCTGACTTTC
TRBV6-2/TRBV6-3,.,TRBJ1-2,TRBD1,CASMTGGYGYTF,TGTGCCAGTATGACAGGGGGCTACGGCTACACCTTC
TRBV4-1,.,TRBJ1-5,.,CASSQSDGFWAQHF,TGCGCCAGCAGCCAATCCGACGGTTTTTGGGCCCAGCATTTT